These 32 T cell receptor beta chains were sequenced from one sample in a study of graft-versus-host responses after intestinal transplantation. The data were produced by immunoSEQ multiplex PCR, yet TCRdb's version contains in-frame clones alone and is incomplete. The table has about 97,000 clones, roughly 91% seen once. The antigens for these receptors are not known. The input for sequencing was unstimulated CD4+ T cells sorted from spleen or lymph node cells, taken before transplant. Receptors were obtained from a human donor who was the organ donor for an intestinal transplant.

The chain employs TRBV5-4 and TRBJ1-3; 8 bases line up with TRBD1. Germline CDR1 and CDR2: SGHNT and YYREEE (reference sequence). The CDR3 is 16 amino acids. V lost 4 bases and J lost 2; bases outside the gene matches: 8. Written as DNA, the CDR3 is TGTGCCAGCAGCCCCGGACAGGGAAGGACTGGAAACACCATATATTTT. Its protein is CASSPGQGRTGNTIYF.

This chain links TRBV19 with TRBJ2-5, with 8 bases that match TRBD1. Germline values: CDR1 LNHDA, CDR2 SQIVND (reference sequence). V shed 3 bases, J shed 3 bases, and the junction held 6 bases outside the gene matches. The CDR3 extends over 15 amino acids. CDR3 amino acids: CASSIAAGGEETQYF. CDR3 nucleotide sequence: TGTGCCAGTAGTATCGCAGCAGGGGGCGAAGAGACCCAGTACTTC. The whole variable domain, filled in from reference TRBV19 and TRBJ2-5, reads DGGITQSPKYLFRKEGQNVTLSCEQNLNHDAMYWYRQDPGQGLRLIYYSQIVNDFQKGDIAEGYSVSREKKESFPLTVTSAQKNPTAFYLCASSIAAGGEETQYFGPGTRLLVL.

V usage is TRBV5-1 and J usage is TRBJ2-1, with 14 nucleotides matching TRBD2. Germline V gene sequence: CDR1 SGHRS, CDR2 YFSETQ. This CDR3 contains 14 residues. The ends lost 4 bases at V and 6 bases at J; junction bases unmatched: 0. The CDR3 bases are TGCGCCAGCAGCGGGACTAGCGGGGGCAATGAGCAGTTCTTC. Residues: CASSGTSGGNEQFF.

This sequence joins TRBV7-6 and TRBJ1-1, with TRBD1 as a possible D gene (6 bases). The CDR3 has 14 amino acids. Germline CDR1 reads SGHVS; CDR2 reads FNYEAQ. The V gene lost 2 bases and the J gene lost 0 bases, with 7 bases spanning the gap. CDR3 protein: CASSLWTVNTEAFF. The DNA for the CDR3 is TGTGCCAGCAGCTTATGGACAGTGAACACTGAAGCTTTCTTT.

The rearrangement links TRBV28 to TRBJ1-5; TRBD1 might be the D (6 bases). V was shortened by 6 bases and J by 9 bases, with 15 bases between the two germline ends. The CDR3 runs to 13 residues. Germline CDR1 and CDR2: MDHEN and SYDVKM. Here the CDR3 DNA reads TGTGCCAGCAGATATGACAGGATGGGGCCCCAGCATTTT. This sequence encodes CASRYDRMGPQHF.

The chain is built from TRBV7-2 and TRBJ1-2; D ambiguous. The V and J ends lost 1 base and 7 bases respectively, with 16 bases between them. The germline gives CDR1 SGHTA, CDR2 FQGNSA. This CDR3 spans 15 amino acids. The CDR3 here is CASSLEVARTRGYTF. The CDR3 coding sequence is TGTGCCAGCAGCTTAGAAGTCGCCCGAACTCGTGGCTACACCTTC.

This chain uses TRBV27 with TRBJ2-1, with D tentatively TRBD1 (6 bases). The CDR3 is 12 amino acids. The V end was cut by 3 bases, the J end by 9 bases, with 9 bases between. Germline V CDR1 and CDR2: MNHEY, SMNVEV (reference sequence). CDR3 DNA sequence: TGTGCCAGCAGTTTTAGGGGGAGTGAGCAGTTCTTC. This encodes CASSFRGSEQFF.

This sequence joins TRBV18 and TRBJ2-7; D gene ambiguous. Germline loops: CDR1 KGHSH, CDR2 LQKENI. The CDR3 spans 14 residues. Trimming cost V 5 bases and J 3 bases, with 14 bases left between them. As DNA, the CDR3 is TGTGCCAGCTCAACTGGGCTACAATACTACGAGCAGTACTTC. Its protein product is CASSTGLQYYEQYF. The full variable domain, with the rest looked up from reference TRBV18 and TRBJ2-7, is NAGVMQNPRHLVRRRGQEARLRCSPMKGHSHVYWYRQLPEEGLKFMVYLQKENIIDESGMPKERFSAEFPKEGPSILRIQQVVRGDSAAYFCASSTGLQYYEQYFGPGTRLTVT.

The chain employs TRBV29-1 and TRBJ2-7, with D possibly TRBD1 on 6 matching bases. The germline CDR1 and CDR2 sequences are SQVTM and ANQGSEA. V dropped 6 bases and J dropped 5 bases, with 11 bases sitting between them. There are 11 residues in the CDR3. The DNA of the CDR3 is TGCAGCGTGGCCAGGGGCAACGAGCAGTACTTC. This sequence encodes CSVARGNEQYF.

This CDR3 is CASRRDRVSYEQYF. As DNA, the CDR3 is TGTGCCAGCAGGAGGGACAGGGTGAGCTACGAGCAGTACTTC. The V gene is TRBV2, the J gene TRBJ2-7; 9 nucleotides align to TRBD1. CDR3 length: 14 residues. Germline lookup yields CDR1 SNHLY and CDR2 FYNNEI. V trimming: 6 bases; J trimming: 3 bases; junction bases outside the gene matches: 6.

The chain has TRBV4-1 and TRBJ2-7; 9 bases are a match to TRBD1. CDR3 length equals 14 residues. Trimming at V came to 5 bases and at J to 3 bases, leaving 5 bases not matched to a gene. Germline V gene sequence: CDR1 MGHRA, CDR2 YSYEKL. For the CDR3, the DNA is TGCGCCAGCAGCTCTCCGGGACAGGGCTACGAGCAGTACTTC. It specifies CASSSPGQGYEQYF.

This chain links TRBV5-1 with TRBJ2-7; a weak D match, TRBD1 (6 bases). The germline V gene encodes CDR1 SGHRS and CDR2 YFSETQ. The CDR3 consists of 14 residues. V gave up 4 bases and J gave up 4 bases, with 15 bases separating them. The CDR3 DNA reads as TGCGCCAGCAGCCGAACGGACAGCCAGTACGAGCAGTACTTC. Its translation is CASSRTDSQYEQYF.

The chain links TRBV7-3 to TRBJ2-3; 8 bases are shared with TRBD2. This CDR3 is 16 amino acids long. The ends lost 4 bases at V and 3 bases at J; junction bases unmatched: 9. CDR1 and CDR2 (germline): SGHTA, FQGTGA. As DNA, the CDR3 is TGTGCCAGCAGCTCCAATCCGGGACTAGGAACAGATACGCAGTATTTT. This gives the protein CASSSNPGLGTDTQYF.

The chain uses TRBV4-2 and TRBJ2-3; 8 bases line up with TRBD2. The CDR3 runs 16 residues. Germline V gene lookup returns CDR1 LGHNA and CDR2 YNFKEQ. V shed 4 bases and J 5 bases; nucleotides not matched to a gene: 11. The CDR3 sequence: CASSPKPGGLRDTQYF. In DNA form, the CDR3 reads TGTGCCAGCAGCCCCAAGCCGGGGGGGCTCCGAGATACGCAGTATTTT.

The rearrangement uses TRBV29-1 and TRBJ2-5, with D possibly matching TRBD2 (7 bases). From germline, CDR1 is SQVTM and CDR2 ANQGSEA. CDR3 length: 12 residues. The ends were cut back, 7 bases at V and 6 bases at J, with 15 bases in the middle. The CDR3 protein is CSAGGQGKTQYF. Written as DNA, the CDR3 is TGCAGCGCCGGGGGGCAGGGCAAGACCCAGTACTTC.

The chain employs TRBV6-1 and TRBJ1-6; D call uncertain. The V and J ends lost 0 bases and 12 bases respectively, with 15 bases between them. The germline V gene has CDR1 MNHNS and CDR2 SASEGT. The CDR3 is made up of 15 amino acids. CDR3 nucleotide sequence: TGTGCCAGCAGTGAAGCGGGCTGGGCTGAGAGACCCCTCCACTTT. Its translation: CASSEAGWAERPLHF.

The chain recombines TRBV30 with TRBJ2-7, with D unresolved. Per the germline V gene, CDR1 is GTSNPN and CDR2 is SVGIG (reference sequence). V was trimmed by 0 bases and J by 2 bases, leaving 14 bases between them. This CDR3 contains 15 residues. The chain's CDR3 is CAWSVSAGPPYEQYF. CDR3 in DNA: TGTGCCTGGAGTGTATCCGCCGGTCCCCCCTACGAGCAGTACTTC. The variable domain in full, with the rest retrieved from reference TRBV30 and TRBJ2-7, is SQTIHQWPATLVQPVGSPLSLECTVEGTSNPNLYWYRQAAGRGLQLLFYSVGIGQISSEVPQNLSASRPQDRQFILSSKKLLLSDSGFYLCAWSVSAGPPYEQYFGPGTRLTVT.

The chain employs TRBV19 and TRBJ2-1; 9 bases line up with TRBD2. The CDR3 totals 15 residues. Germline V gene sequence: CDR1 LNHDA, CDR2 SQIVND (reference sequence). J gave up 6 bases and V 3 bases, and 6 bases lay outside the gene matches. The CDR3 is CASSIRLAVGNEQFF. In DNA form, the CDR3 reads TGTGCCAGTAGTATCAGACTAGCGGTGGGCAATGAGCAGTTCTTC.

The chain recombines TRBV7-3 with TRBJ1-1, with no clear D. The CDR3 is 15 amino acids. V was trimmed by 0 bases and J by 0 bases, leaving 8 bases between them. Germline V gene sequence: CDR1 SGHTA, CDR2 FQGTGA. Written as DNA, the CDR3 is TGTGCCAGCAGCTTAACTAAGCCGATGAACACTGAAGCTTTCTTT. Protein sequence: CASSLTKPMNTEAFF.

This clone is a singleton in its sample. The V gene is TRBV5-1, the J gene TRBJ2-7; no firm D call. V gave up 4 bases and J gave up 5 bases, with 10 bases separating them. The CDR3 is 12 residues long. Germline CDR1 reads SGHRS; CDR2 reads YFSETQ. CDR3: CASSVGSDEQYF. DNA of the CDR3: TGCGCCAGCAGCGTCGGGTCAGACGAGCAGTACTTC.

The chain carries TRBV7-9 and TRBJ1-2; 9 bases map to TRBD1. CDR3 size: 16 residues. Germline CDR1 is SEHNR and CDR2 is FQNEAQ (reference sequence). Trimming removed 4 bases from V and 6 bases from J; junction bases left unmatched: 12. CDR3 bases: TGTGCCAGCAGCTCGGCGGGACAGGGTTGGTCGGATGGCTACACCTTC. As protein: CASSSAGQGWSDGYTF.

This chain connects TRBV28 to TRBJ1-4; D unclear. The CDR3 spans 11 residues. Per the germline V gene, CDR1 is MDHEN and CDR2 is SYDVKM. The ends were cut back, 5 bases at V and 8 bases at J, with 6 bases in the middle. This CDR3 reads CASSRREKLFF. The CDR3 DNA reads as TGTGCCAGCAGTCGCCGGGAAAAACTGTTTTTT.

The chain links TRBV10-3 to TRBJ1-2; D unclear. Looked up from germline, CDR1 is ENHRY and CDR2 is SYGVKD. This CDR3 region has 13 residues. V was clipped by 3 bases and J by 8 bases, with 13 bases between them. The CDR3 coding sequence is TGTGCCATCAGTGAATATTCGGTGGGCGGCTACACCTTC. Translated: CAISEYSVGGYTF.

This clone turned up a few times. The chain has TRBV7-3 and TRBJ2-2; D is unclear. CDR3 size: 14 residues. Germline V gene sequence: CDR1 SGHTA, CDR2 FQGTGA. The V end was cut by 3 bases, the J end by 1 base, with 6 bases between. For the CDR3, the DNA is TGTGCCAGCAGCTTTGGCGGGAACACCGGGGAGCTGTTTTTT. Translating gives CASSFGGNTGELFF.

The chain joins TRBV4-2 to TRBJ1-1; no clear D. Germline CDR1 and CDR2: LGHNA and YNFKEQ. The germline V and J ends were trimmed by 4 bases and 0 bases, with 12 bases remaining between them. This CDR3 has 15 residues. CDR3 protein: CASSPGDPMNTEAFF. CDR3 DNA sequence: TGTGCCAGCAGCCCCGGGGATCCCATGAACACTGAAGCTTTCTTT.

The rearrangement uses TRBV4-1 and TRBJ2-1; TRBD2 aligns across 12 bases. There are 15 residues in the CDR3. Losses at the gene ends were 4 bases for V and 9 bases for J; bases not matched to a gene: 7. From germline, CDR1 is MGHRA and CDR2 YSYEKL. DNA for the CDR3: TGCGCCAGCAGCCCGGGACTAGCGGGTCTCGGTGAGCAGTTCTTC. Amino acids: CASSPGLAGLGEQFF.

This rearrangement joins TRBV11-2 to TRBJ1-5; D gene uncertain. CDR1 SGHAT and CDR2 FQNNGV come from the germline V gene. V dropped 0 bases and J dropped 0 bases, with 6 bases sitting between them. The CDR3 extends over 15 amino acids. The CDR3 DNA sequence: TGTGCCAGCAGCTTAGAGGCAGGTAGCAATCAGCCCCAGCATTTT. Protein product: CASSLEAGSNQPQHF.

This clone was counted between two and nine times. The chain is built from TRBV19 and TRBJ1-1, with D perhaps matching TRBD1 (6 bases). V lost 4 bases and J lost 8, with 20 bases in between. Per the germline V gene, CDR1 is LNHDA and CDR2 is SQIVND (reference sequence). The CDR3 is 15 residues long. The CDR3 region is CASSTGPPGGVEAFF. In DNA, the CDR3 is TGTGCCAGTAGTACCGGCCCGCCGGGGGGCGTAGAAGCTTTCTTT.

This clone has only one observation. The V gene is TRBV4-1, the J gene TRBJ1-4; D is possibly TRBD1 (5 bases). CDR1 is MGHRA, CDR2 YSYEKL, per germline. The CDR3 consists of 16 residues. Trimming shortened V by 4 bases and J by 6 bases, and 18 bases separated the two germline ends. The CDR3 region has the DNA TGCGCCAGCAGCCGTGACTGGGGGGGTTCTGATGAAAAACTGTTTTTT. Translating gives CASSRDWGGSDEKLFF.

This chain connects TRBV6-4 to TRBJ1-1, with TRBD1 matching over 7 bases. Per germline, CDR1 MRHNA and CDR2 SNTAGT. The CDR3 is 15 amino acids. Unmatched junction bases numbered 12, after V lost 8 bases and J lost 3 bases. The CDR3 nucleotides are TGTGCCAGCCTCAGAGGGGGCTGGAGCGACACTGAAGCTTTCTTT. It codes for CASLRGGWSDTEAFF.

Here the CDR3 reads CASSLQGAKDTQYF. The CDR3 region has the DNA TGTGCCAGCAGTTTACAGGGGGCAAAAGATACGCAGTATTTT. This chain connects TRBV27 to TRBJ2-3; 8 nucleotides agree with TRBD1. CDR1 MNHEY and CDR2 SMNVEV come from the germline V gene (reference sequence). This CDR3 has 14 amino acids. Germline trimming cut 2 bases from V and 5 bases from J; bases unmatched to any gene: 3.

The chain employs TRBV2 and TRBJ2-3, with 12 bases that match TRBD2. The CDR3 totals 16 residues. The germline CDR1 and CDR2 sequences are SNHLY and FYNNEI. V shed 6 bases, J shed 2 bases, and the junction held 6 bases outside the gene matches. The CDR3 loop reads CASRELAGGSTDTQYF. As DNA, the CDR3 is TGTGCCAGCAGAGAGCTAGCGGGGGGGTCCACAGATACGCAGTATTTT. The full variable domain, rest sourced from reference TRBV2 and TRBJ2-3, is EPEVTQTPSHQVTQMGQEVILRCVPISNHLYFYWYRQILGQKVEFLVSFYNNEISEKSEIFDDQFSVERPDGSNFTLKIRSTKLEDSAMYFCASRELAGGSTDTQYFGPGTRLTVL.